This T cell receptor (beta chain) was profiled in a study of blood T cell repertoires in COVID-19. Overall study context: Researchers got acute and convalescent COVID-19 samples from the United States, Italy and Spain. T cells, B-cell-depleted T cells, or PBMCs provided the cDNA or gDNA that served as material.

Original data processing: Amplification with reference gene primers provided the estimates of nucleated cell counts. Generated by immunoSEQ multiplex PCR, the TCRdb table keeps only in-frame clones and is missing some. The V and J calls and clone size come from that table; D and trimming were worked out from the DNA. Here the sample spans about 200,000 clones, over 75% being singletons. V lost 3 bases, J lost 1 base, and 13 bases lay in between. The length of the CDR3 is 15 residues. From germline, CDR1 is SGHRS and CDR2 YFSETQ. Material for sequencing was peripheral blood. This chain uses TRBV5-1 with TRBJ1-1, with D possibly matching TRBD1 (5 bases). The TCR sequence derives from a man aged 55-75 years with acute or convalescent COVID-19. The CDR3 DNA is TGCGCCAGCAGCTCGCTCGGGGGATCGAACACTGAAGCTTTCTTT. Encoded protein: CASSSLGGSNTEAFF.